These 12 T cell receptor beta chains were all obtained from the same sample, sequenced in a study of shared clonotypes between healthy human individuals. Libraries were prepared by immunoSEQ multiplex PCR; TCRdb keeps only in-frame clonotypes and omits some of them. The sample consists of millions of clones, approximately 93% of them appearing once. The sample was naive CD4+ T cells from PBMCs. The subset: CD45RA+ positively selected. These TCRs come from a man aged 18 to 35 in good health. Some clones in this sample may be carry-over from other donors' samples.

The V and J genes are TRBV28 and TRBJ2-4, with TRBD1 matching 9 bases. This CDR3 has 15 residues. CDR1 MDHEN and CDR2 SYDVKM come from the germline V gene. V dropped 1 base and J dropped 10; count of bases not matched to a gene: 8. The CDR3 region has the DNA TGTGCCAGCAGTTTATCCTCGGGACAGGGCGGGATTCAGTACTTC. It yields the protein CASSLSSGQGGIQYF.

This rearrangement joins TRBV28 to TRBJ1-5, with D perhaps TRBD1 (5 bases). Trimming removed 5 bases from V and 0 bases from J, with 17 bases in between. The germline V gene encodes CDR1 MDHEN and CDR2 SYDVKM. CDR3 length: 17 amino acids. The CDR3 is CASSTQRGFRSNQPQHF. CDR3 sequence (DNA): TGTGCCAGCAGTACCCAAAGGGGTTTTCGTAGCAATCAGCCCCAGCATTTT.

In the case of this clone: Within the sample, other DNA sequences also encode this same CDR3. The chain uses TRBV15 and TRBJ1-4; 7 bases fit TRBD1. This CDR3 is 15 amino acids long. With 1 base clipped from V and 5 bases from J, the junction kept 4 bases outside the gene matches. Germline V lookup: CDR1 LNHNV, CDR2 YYDKDF (reference sequence). This CDR3 reads CATSRGDRDNEKLFF. The CDR3 bases are TGTGCCACCAGCAGAGGTGACAGGGACAATGAAAAACTGTTTTTT.

This clone came up a few times. The sample has other DNA sequences that encode this CDR3 too. V and J are TRBV2 and TRBJ1-1; D might be TRBD1 (5 bases). The CDR3 contains 13 residues. Germline values: CDR1 SNHLY, CDR2 FYNNEI. V was trimmed by 6 bases and J by 1 base, leaving 9 bases between them. CDR3 sequence (DNA): TGTGCCAGCAGGGGAGACAGGAACACTGAAGCTTTCTTT. Its translation: CASRGDRNTEAFF.

The sample holds one count of this clone. This chain joins TRBV5-1 and TRBJ2-7; TRBD1 matches 12 bases. Trimming took 4 bases from V and 5 from J; bases not matched to a gene: 4. The CDR3 totals 14 residues. Germline values: CDR1 SGHRS, CDR2 YFSETQ. CDR3 coding DNA: TGCGCCAGCAGCACCCGGGACAGGGGGCACGAGCAGTACTTC. Amino acids: CASSTRDRGHEQYF. The full variable domain, rest sourced from reference TRBV5-1 and TRBJ2-7, is KAGVTQTPRYLIKTRGQQVTLSCSPISGHRSVSWYQQTPGQGLQFLFEYFSETQRNKGNFPGRFSGRQFSNSRSEMNVSTLELGDSALYLCASSTRDRGHEQYFGPGTRLTVT.

In this sample, this clone turned up once. The junction differs from germline at one of its ends, possibly a read error. This sequence joins TRBV27 and TRBJ2-7; the match to TRBD1 covers 9 bases. The CDR3 has 13 amino acids. Germline-derived CDR1 and CDR2 are MNHEY and SMNVEV (reference sequence). CDR3 sequence reads: CASRPGQGASRHF. Here the CDR3 DNA reads TGTGCCAGCAGACCGGGACAGGGCGCATCAAGGCACTTC.

The chain has TRBV7-9 and TRBJ2-7, with unresolved D. The CDR3 contains 12 residues. Germline values: CDR1 SEHNR, CDR2 FQNEAQ (reference sequence). Trimming took 3 bases from V and 6 from J, leaving 9 bases between them. CDR3 in amino acids: CASSFGRSEQYF. The CDR3 nucleotides read TGTGCCAGCAGCTTTGGACGGAGCGAGCAGTACTTC.

The genes are TRBV21-1 and TRBJ2-2. TRBV21-1 is marked as a pseudogene. The CDR3 has 17 amino acids. The chain's CDR3 is CASSMGTEPSRTGELFF. CDR3 DNA sequence: TGTGCCAGCAGCATGGGGACCGAGCCCTCTCGCACCGGGGAGCTGTTTTTT.

The CDR3 spells CASGGSSSGETQYF. The CDR3 DNA reads TGTGCCAGTGGAGGTAGCAGTTCGGGCGAGACCCAGTACTTC. This rearrangement joins TRBV5-4 to TRBJ2-5; possible D gene TRBD2, 5 bases. V lost 8 bases and J 5 bases, leaving 19 bases between the germline ends. Germline CDR1 SGHNT, CDR2 YYREEE (reference sequence). This CDR3 comprises 14 residues.

This chain joins TRBV5-1 and TRBJ1-3; 8 bases align to TRBD1. Per the germline V gene, CDR1 is SGHRS and CDR2 is YFSETQ. This CDR3 is 15 amino acids long. V shed 3 bases and J 2 bases; nucleotides not matched to a gene: 4. The DNA for the CDR3 is TGCGCCAGCAGCTCAGGGGGCGCCGCTGGAAACACCATATATTTT. Protein: CASSSGGAAGNTIYF.

V usage is TRBV5-1 and J usage is TRBJ2-1, with 7 bases fitting TRBD2. With V trimmed by 4 bases and J by 7 bases, 20 bases remained unmatched. This CDR3 spans 18 amino acids. CDR1 and CDR2 from the germline V gene are SGHRS and YFSETQ. The CDR3 coding sequence is TGCGCCAGCAGCAAATCTTCGGGTGGGGACTACACTTTAAATGAGCAGTTCTTC. As protein: CASSKSSGGDYTLNEQFF. Variable domain in full (rest from reference TRBV5-1 and TRBJ2-1): KAGVTQTPRYLIKTRGQQVTLSCSPISGHRSVSWYQQTPGQGLQFLFEYFSETQRNKGNFPGRFSGRQFSNSRSEMNVSTLELGDSALYLCASSKSSGGDYTLNEQFFGPGTRLTVL.

V is TRBV27 and J is TRBJ2-7, with 10 bases fitting TRBD1. The germline V gene has CDR1 MNHEY and CDR2 SMNVEV (reference sequence). J gave up 2 bases and V 3 bases, and 10 bases lay outside the gene matches. The CDR3 is made up of 17 amino acids. CDR3 amino acids: CASSFSPGTGVAYEQYF. The CDR3 bases are TGTGCCAGCAGTTTCTCACCCGGGACAGGGGTGGCCTACGAGCAGTACTTC.